This T cell receptor (beta chain) stems from a study of T cells after yellow fever vaccination. Study outcomes and limitations: Only a small proportion of the clonotypes turned up in both the CD4 and the CD8 compartments, likely arising from convergent recombination.

From the 5' RACE reads, TCRdb called clonotypes with MiXCR, one entry per CDR3 protein. This table holds roughly 100,000 distinct CDR3 sequences, 7.5% to 10% found once. This clonotype was found many times. The TCR was taken from a man aged 18 to 29 who received the YFV17D yellow fever vaccine. The input for sequencing was CD8+ T cells not binding an NS4B(214-222) dextramer, sorted from PBMCs, taken roughly 15 days after the first yellow fever vaccination.

Here the CDR3 DNA reads TGCAGCGTTGTGTACTCTACAGGGGATCCCACCCTGACGGGAGCTTTCTTT. Protein: CSVVYSTGDPTLTGAFF. V usage is TRBV29-1 and J usage is TRBJ1-1, with 7 bases lining up with TRBD1. The CDR3 runs 17 residues. Germline loops: CDR1 SQVTM, CDR2 ANQGSEA. V lost 4 bases to trimming and J lost 10 bases; unmatched junction nucleotides: 24.